This TCR beta chain was captured by sequencing in a study of blood T cells in healthy people across ages. The second PCR ran about 6 to 11 cycles with a sample-barcoded 5' primer and J-beta primers. TCRdb re-derived calls from the 5' RACE reads in MiXCR, one entry per CDR3 protein. The sample lists about 1.6 million distinct CDR3 sequences, approximately 32% occurring once. Looked up from germline, CDR1 is SGHRS and CDR2 is YFSETQ. The ends lost 3 bases at V and 15 bases at J; junction bases unmatched: 12. This CDR3 spans 15 amino acids. J is TRBJ2-4 and V is TRBV5-1; TRBD2 matches at 13 bases. The sequence derives from a woman aged 25 to 45 in good health. The sample consisted of blood. The CDR3 spells CASSSGTSGMNERYF. The CDR3 DNA follows: TGCGCCAGCAGCTCTGGGACTAGCGGGATGAACGAGCGGTACTTC.